Reported below is one T cell receptor (beta chain). This sample was included in a study of blood T cell repertoires in COVID-19. Overall study: Acute and convalescent COVID-19 specimens originated in the United States, Italy and Spain. T cells, B-cell-depleted T cells, or PBMCs supplied cDNA or gDNA.

The authors' processing: The assay estimated nucleated cells by amplifying reference gene primers. The assay was immunoSEQ multiplex PCR, and TCRdb's table has in-frame clones only and misses some. That table is the source of V, J and clone size, and D and trimming were worked out from the DNA. The sample holds some 150,000 clones, about 80% seen once. CDR1 is MDHEN and CDR2 is SYDVKM in the germline V gene. V shed 5 bases and J shed 3 bases, with 12 bases lying between them. CDR3 size: 14 residues. The chain uses TRBV28 and TRBJ2-3; the D gene is possibly TRBD1 (5 bases). This clonotype originated in a man in his sixties with acute or convalescent COVID-19. Sequencing used peripheral blood. The CDR3 here is CASSPQYRTDTQYF. The CDR3 region has the DNA TGTGCCAGCAGTCCCCAGTACAGGACAGATACGCAGTATTTT.